The clone carrying this T cell receptor (beta chain) was recorded a few times. Its antigen is still unknown. The source of the sample is a study of T cell repertoires in cytomegalovirus infection. Study-level information: Matching HLA type and CMV infection were both indicated by public TCR beta signatures. Study-level results: Public TCR beta family frequency separated CMV-and-HLA carriers, including in an independent cohort. The study found HLA-C-restricted CMV-specific TCR beta clonotypes dominating the ex vivo response.

TCRdb reanalysed the reads using MiXCR and keeps one entry per CDR3 protein. The sample lists hundreds of thousands of distinct CDR3 sequences; 20% to 30% were seen once. Germline CDR1 reads DFQATT; CDR2 reads SNEGSKA (reference sequence). This CDR3 comprises 12 residues. With V trimmed by 5 bases and J by 9 bases, 2 bases remained unmatched. The sample comprised CD8+ T cells from PBMCs. This TCR derives from a human donor in good health (CMV status not recorded). Some clones in this sample may be carry-over from other donors' samples. V and J are TRBV20-1 and TRBJ1-6; TRBD1 agrees at 9 bases. The CDR3 spells CSAGTGLSPLHF. In DNA form, the CDR3 reads TGCAGTGCTGGGACAGGGCTTTCACCCCTCCACTTT.